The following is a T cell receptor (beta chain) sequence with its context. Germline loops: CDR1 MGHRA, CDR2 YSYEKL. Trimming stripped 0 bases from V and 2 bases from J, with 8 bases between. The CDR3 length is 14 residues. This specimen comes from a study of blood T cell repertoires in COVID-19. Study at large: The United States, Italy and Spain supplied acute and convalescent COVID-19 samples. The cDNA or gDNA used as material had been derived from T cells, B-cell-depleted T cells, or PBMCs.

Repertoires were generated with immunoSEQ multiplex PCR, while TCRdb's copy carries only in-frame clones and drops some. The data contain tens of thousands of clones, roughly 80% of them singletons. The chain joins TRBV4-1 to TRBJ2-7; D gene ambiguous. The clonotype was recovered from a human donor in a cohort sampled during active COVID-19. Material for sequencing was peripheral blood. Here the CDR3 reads CASSQDPGPYEQYF. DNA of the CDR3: TGCGCCAGCAGCCAAGATCCGGGTCCCTACGAGCAGTACTTC.